What follows is one T cell receptor beta chain and its context. The antigen remains unidentified. The data were taken from a study of lymphopenia after photon versus proton radiotherapy. Per the germline V gene, CDR1 is MNHEY and CDR2 is SMNVEV (reference sequence). The CDR3 spans 12 residues. V was pared by 1 base and J by 6 bases, with 7 bases between. Study-wide findings and caveats: Oligoclonal CD8+ Temra expansion after nadir drove photon patients' diversity drop. Survival link was tested only in deceased patients; proton benefit remains a possibility. In patients who died, overall survival fell as post-nadir TCR diversity dropped more. Proton therapy kept repertoires fairly stable, unlike photons, which gained effector/memory cells.

The table came from immunoSEQ multiplex PCR; TCRdb's copy has only in-frame clones and leaves some out. Here the sample spans 160,000 or so clones, 80% to 90% being singletons. V and J are TRBV27 and TRBJ2-7; D might be TRBD2 (6 bases). The clonotype comes from a man aged 45-60 years with gastric cancer. The sequencing used peripheral blood, collected from a patient treated with photon-based radiotherapy. The CDR3 DNA reads as TGTGCCAGCAGTTTATTCGGGGGCGAGCAGTACTTC. It codes for CASSLFGGEQYF.